This T cell receptor (beta chain) derives from a study of blood T cell repertoires in COVID-19 (dated by TCRdb to 2018 to 2020). Study-wide context: The collaborator samples originated in the United States, Italy and Spain and spanned the acute and convalescent phases of COVID-19. The material from the prospective study consisted of cDNA or gDNA derived from T cells, B-cell-depleted T cells, or PBMCs. Subjects who had been exposed to COVID-19, were actively infected with it, or had recovered from it provided the deeply sampled blood TCRbeta repertoires that made up the dataset. The repertoires were released in a freely available public database meant as a resource for research on the immune response to SARS-CoV-2. The samples were drawn from two sources: the first 160 participants of the ongoing ImmuneRACE study, and 1,254 subjects contributed by 6 global collaborators. Sample metadata almost always included a de-identified subject ID, COVID-19 status, age in years and sex. Where available, HLA class I and class II types were taken from metadata supplied by the sample provider and were not determined by assay-based typing.

Another Seattle source contributed samples from volunteer blood donors who had recovered from COVID-19. Collaborating institutions collected whole blood in K2EDTA tubes following their own protocols. For TCRbeta analysis, collaborator samples were shipped as frozen whole blood, as isolated PBMCs, or as DNA extracted from either sample type. Study-level results and caveats: How much clinical and demographic metadata was included differed by source and by participant, and the metadata was provided uncurated.

As encoded in the germline V gene, CDR1 is MNHNS while CDR2 is SASEGT. From its cysteine to its valine, the CDR3 spans 16 amino acids. CDR3 DNA only is kept here, 48 bases in frame from base 1. After removal of 3 bases from V and 5 bases from J, the junction retains 7 bases not matched to a gene. Worth noting for this clone: Its antigen is unknown. No base quality values were provided; no much bigger clone lies one nucleotide off.

The immunoSEQ Assay, a bias-controlled multiplex PCR, was used to amplify TCRbeta CDR3 regions from genomic DNA. Turning to the authors' computational methods: The number of nucleated cells in each sample was estimated from the amplification of reference gene primers within the assay. Sequence reads were collapsed and filtered to measure the absolute abundance of every unique TCRbeta CDR3 rearrangement. Productive Simpson clonality was computed per sample as the square root of Simpson's diversity index over productive rearrangements. TCRdb obtained this table from immuneACCESS and retained in-frame rearrangements with V and J assigned. These tables miss some clones; where compared with another copy, unresolved V genes account for less than half of the shortfall, and the remainder is unexplained. Clonal size and the V and J genes are those of that table, whereas D and trimming came from the DNA. In this sample the table shows roughly 350,000 clones, around nine tenths of which occur a single time. Of the sample, 2.5% to 4% is held by the ten largest clones.

The sequence came from a woman under 30 who had recovered from COVID-19. The sequencing input was peripheral blood. In this chain, TRBV6-1 is recombined with TRBJ2-7, and 13 bases in between align with TRBD2. The CDR3 protein sequence reads: CASSEAQGLAGNEQYV. In nucleotides, the sequence is TGTGCCAGCAGTGAGGCCCAGGGACTAGCGGGAAACGAGCAGTACGTC.